Listed below are T cell receptor beta chains from one sample, sequenced in a study of cytomegalovirus exposure and HLA in healthy donors. Sequencing used immunoSEQ multiplex PCR; TCRdb keeps in-frame clones, though not all of them. This sample carries 130,000 to 150,000 clones, roughly 80% of them seen once, and the ten largest clones take 4% to 4.5%. Material for sequencing was PBMCs. Every receptor here comes from a middle-aged woman in good health and CMV-seropositive. The CDR3 runs from the conserved cysteine through the conserved F or W. D genes are given only for firm matches. Size is stated for part of the rows, as once, few or many counts, or as a class when the clone is expanded.

clone_size j_call cdr3_length d_call v_call cdr3_nt cdr3_aa
NA TRBJ2-7 13 NA TRBV15 TGTGCCACCAGCGATGGGAAGGGGTACGAGCAGTACTTC CATSDGKGYEQYF
few TRBJ1-5 14 NA TRBV7-9 TGTGCCAGCAGCCCAACCGGGGGGGATCAGCCCCAGCATTTT CASSPTGGDQPQHF
once TRBJ2-7 15 NA TRBV7-8 TGTGCCAGCAGCTTAGGACAGTTGCCGACCTACGAGCAGTACTTC CASSLGQLPTYEQYF
NA TRBJ1-5 14 TRBD1 TRBV10-3 TGTGCCATCAGTCTTGGACAGGACAATCAGCCCCAGCATTTT CAISLGQDNQPQHF
NA TRBJ1-1 13 NA TRBV6-4 TGTGCCAGCAGCGCCGGGATTAACACTGAAGCTTTCTTT CASSAGINTEAFF
NA TRBJ2-1 15 TRBD2 TRBV14 TGTGCCAGCAGCCAAGATTTACTAGCGGGAAGGGAGCAGTTCTTC CASSQDLLAGREQFF
NA TRBJ2-7 15 TRBD2 TRBV18 TGTGCCAGCTCACCACCGTCTAGCGGGAGTTACGAGCAGTACTTC CASSPPSSGSYEQYF
NA TRBJ1-1 16 NA TRBV2 TGTGCCAGCAGTGAAGCGGAGGCAGGGGTCGGTACTGAAGCTTTCTTT CASSEAEAGVGTEAFF
NA TRBJ1-5 15 TRBD1 TRBV6-5 TGTGCCAGCAGTAAGGACAGGGGTGGCAATCAGCCCCAGCATTTT CASSKDRGGNQPQHF
NA TRBJ1-5 18 TRBD1 TRBV5-5 TGTGCCAGCAGCGCGCGTTGGGTTGACAGGGTTATCAATCAGCCCCAGCATTTT CASSARWVDRVINQPQHF
NA TRBJ2-7 14 NA TRBV28 TGTGCCAGCACTTACGGGGGGCCTGTGAACGAGCAGTACTTC CASTYGGPVNEQYF